This TCR beta chain was recorded in a study of identical twins (TCRdb year 2016). Some background on the complete study: TCR alpha and beta repertoires from monozygotic twins, unrelated adults of various ages and cord blood were deep-sequenced to test whether fetal clonotypes persist. To rule out contamination, the twin experiments were replicated at different times with different library preparation protocols.

Preparation of the library involved 5' RACE. The instrument given in TCRdb is Illumina HiSeq 2000. Template switching introduced a universal primer binding site; the final cDNA contained a unique molecular identifier, enabling accurate counting of TCR cDNA molecules. First-strand cDNA for TCR alpha and beta chains was synthesized from specific primers in the conserved constant-segment region. To control for contamination, every cDNA library was double barcoded, receiving both a SMART-Mk sample barcode and Illumina barcodes. Two successive PCR steps introduced TruSeq adapter sequences along with Illumina sample barcodes. Sequencing of the TCR alpha and beta cDNA libraries was done on the Illumina HiSeq platform using custom primers. The source study handled its data this way. Unique molecular identifiers were extracted from raw reads with MiGEC, and CDR3 positions were determined with MiXCR. For each individual, recombination models were inferred using an EM algorithm with the repgenHMM and IGoR tools. The analysis of shared clonotypes was done with the tcR package in R, with sharing normalized by the product of cloneset sizes. To study raw recombination without the effects of thymic and clonal selection, out-of-frame nonproductive sequences were analyzed. TCRdb reran the public reads through fastp at Q25 and MiXCR, keeping productive beta chains. Entries that share a CDR3 protein sequence are merged under the most common genes and DNA. These V and J calls rely on TCRdb rather than the paper's analysis. The sample profile shows some 1,600,000 distinct CDR3 sequences; about 32% of them were found once. The ten largest clonotypes hold about 0.25% of the sample.

Only healthy Caucasian donors were included. In its sample, this clonotype was seen a few times. This receptor's antigen is unknown. No much larger clone exists at a distance of one base, and base qualities are not known. Paper-wide results and their limitations: Compared with coincidental sharing between unrelated individuals, out-of-frame TCR alpha sequences shared between twins had an excess of sequences with low generation probability. Abundant cord blood beta clonotypes carried fewer insertions; young adult naive repertoires showed a weaker similar trend, while memory repertoires showed none. In monozygotic twins, out-of-frame TCR alpha sharing was systematically underestimated by recombination models, although the models agreed with sharing between unrelated individuals. Because the same donors could not be followed over many years, conclusions were based on cross-sectional statistical analysis. Zero-insertion analyses could be partly confounded by invariant T cells such as MAIT and iNKT, though diverse VJ usage argued against such confounding for most clonotypes. A weaker excess of twin sharing was found in beta out-of-frame sequences because the signal-to-noise ratio was lowered by fewer shared sequences.

The TCR sequence derives from a newborn girl in good health. The specimen sequenced was cord blood.

The nucleotides are TGTGCCAGCAGTGTCCGGGACCTAGCTAACTATGGCTACACCTTC. It is translated as CASSVRDLANYGYTF. The chain employs TRBV12-3 or TRBV12-4 and TRBJ1-2, and TRBD1 may be the D gene, going by 5 matching bases. The junction shows trimming of 5 bases on V and 0 bases on J, plus 13 bases between the germline ends. The CDR3, from cysteine to phenylalanine, totals 15 residues. Just CDR3 DNA is preserved here, 45 bases in frame from base 1.